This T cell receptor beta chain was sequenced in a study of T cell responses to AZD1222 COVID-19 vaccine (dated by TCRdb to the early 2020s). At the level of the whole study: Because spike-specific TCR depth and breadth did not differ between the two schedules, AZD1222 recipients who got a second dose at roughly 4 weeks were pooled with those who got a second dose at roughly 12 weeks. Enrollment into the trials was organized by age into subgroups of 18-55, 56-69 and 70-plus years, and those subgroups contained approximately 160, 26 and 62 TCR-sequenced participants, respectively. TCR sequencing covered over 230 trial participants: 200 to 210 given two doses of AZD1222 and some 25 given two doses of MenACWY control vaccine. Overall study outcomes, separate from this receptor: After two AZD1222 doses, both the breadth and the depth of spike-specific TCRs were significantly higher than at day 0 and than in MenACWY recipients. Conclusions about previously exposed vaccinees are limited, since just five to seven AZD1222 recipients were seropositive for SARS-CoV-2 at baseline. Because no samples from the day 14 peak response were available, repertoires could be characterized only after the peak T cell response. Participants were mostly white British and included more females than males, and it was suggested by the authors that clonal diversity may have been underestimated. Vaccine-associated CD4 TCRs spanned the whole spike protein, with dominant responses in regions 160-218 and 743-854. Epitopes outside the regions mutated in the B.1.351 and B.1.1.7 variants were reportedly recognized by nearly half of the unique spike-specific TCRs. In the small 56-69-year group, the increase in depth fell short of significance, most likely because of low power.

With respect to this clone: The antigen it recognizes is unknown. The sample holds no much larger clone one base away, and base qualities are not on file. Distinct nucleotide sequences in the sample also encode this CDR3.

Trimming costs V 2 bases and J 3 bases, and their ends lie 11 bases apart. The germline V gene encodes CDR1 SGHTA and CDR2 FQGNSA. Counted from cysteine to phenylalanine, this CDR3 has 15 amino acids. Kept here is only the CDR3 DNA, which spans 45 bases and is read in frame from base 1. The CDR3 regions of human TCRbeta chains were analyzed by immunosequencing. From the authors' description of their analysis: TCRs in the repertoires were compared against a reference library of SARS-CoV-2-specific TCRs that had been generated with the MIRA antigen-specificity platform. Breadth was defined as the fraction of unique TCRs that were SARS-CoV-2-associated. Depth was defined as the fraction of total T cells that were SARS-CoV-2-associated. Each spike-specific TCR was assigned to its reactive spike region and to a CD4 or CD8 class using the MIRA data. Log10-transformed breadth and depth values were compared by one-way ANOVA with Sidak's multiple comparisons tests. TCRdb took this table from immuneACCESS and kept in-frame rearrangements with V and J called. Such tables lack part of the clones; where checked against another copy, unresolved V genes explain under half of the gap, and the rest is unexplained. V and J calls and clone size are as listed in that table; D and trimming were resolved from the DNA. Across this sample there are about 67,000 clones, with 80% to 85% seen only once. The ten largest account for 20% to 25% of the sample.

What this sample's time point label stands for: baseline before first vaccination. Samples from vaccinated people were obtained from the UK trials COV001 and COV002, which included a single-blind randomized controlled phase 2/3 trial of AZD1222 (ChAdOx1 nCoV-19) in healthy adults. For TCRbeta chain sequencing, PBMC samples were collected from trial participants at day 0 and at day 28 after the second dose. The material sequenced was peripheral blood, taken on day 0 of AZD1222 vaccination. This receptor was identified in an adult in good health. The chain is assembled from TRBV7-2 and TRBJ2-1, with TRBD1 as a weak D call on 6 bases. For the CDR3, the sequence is CASSLSRGSYNEQFF. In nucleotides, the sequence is TGTGCCAGCAGCTTATCCAGGGGAAGCTACAATGAGCAGTTCTTC.